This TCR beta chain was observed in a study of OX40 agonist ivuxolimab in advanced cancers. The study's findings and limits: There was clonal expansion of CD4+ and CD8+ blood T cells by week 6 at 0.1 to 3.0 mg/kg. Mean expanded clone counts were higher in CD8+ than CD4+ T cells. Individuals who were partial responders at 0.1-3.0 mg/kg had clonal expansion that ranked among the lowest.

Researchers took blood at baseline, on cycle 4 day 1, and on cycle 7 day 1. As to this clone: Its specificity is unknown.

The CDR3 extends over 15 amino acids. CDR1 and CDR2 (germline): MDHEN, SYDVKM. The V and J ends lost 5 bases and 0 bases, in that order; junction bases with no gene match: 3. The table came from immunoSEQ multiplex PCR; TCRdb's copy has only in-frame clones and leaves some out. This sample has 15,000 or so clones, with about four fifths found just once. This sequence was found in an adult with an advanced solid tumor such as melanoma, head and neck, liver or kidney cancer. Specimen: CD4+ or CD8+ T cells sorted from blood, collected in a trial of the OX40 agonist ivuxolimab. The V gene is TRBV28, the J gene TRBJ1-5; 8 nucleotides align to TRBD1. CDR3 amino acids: CASSPGTGSNQPQHF. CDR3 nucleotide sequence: TGTGCCAGCAGTCCAGGGACAGGTAGCAATCAGCCCCAGCATTTT.